The T cell receptor (beta chain) under discussion was sequenced for a study of spatial heterogeneity in lung cancer (dated by TCRdb to between 2018 and 2021). About the full investigation: Beta-chain transcripts were consistently detected in greater numbers than alpha-chain transcripts, which likely reflects a higher abundance of beta-chain transcripts. At surgery, 220 tumor regions, roughly 63 matched nontumor lung samples and about 56 PBMC samples were TCR-sequenced for both alpha and beta chains. In non-small cell lung cancer, the study quantitatively compared TCR alpha and beta repertoires across several tumor regions, matched nontumor lung, and blood. Nonsynonymous mutation counts, determined by whole-exome sequencing of tumor tissue, were related to TCR repertoire features. In the raw uncorrected reads, each unique combination of TCR and UMI appeared on average more than ten times. Beyond this particular receptor, the publication reports: Additional single-cell paired TCR alpha and beta sequencing was considered necessary to confirm, at a functional level, the hypothesis that regional TCRs recognize regional mutations. Ubiquitous expanded tumor TCRs were detected in blood more often at tumor resection than at routine follow-up.

According to the germline V gene, CDR1 reads SGHTA and CDR2 reads FQGNSA. Including cysteine and phenylalanine, the CDR3 has 15 amino acids. Only the CDR3 DNA stays, 45 bases, in frame from base 1. Trimming accounts for 4 bases at V and 3 bases at J, while the number of junction bases matched to no gene is 4. Libraries came from 5' RACE. Sequencing used a NextSeq 500. To allow correction of PCR and sequencing errors, the TCR library protocol tagged every TCR cDNA molecule with a unique molecular identifier. In the source study's methods: Decombinator tools were used for TCR identification, UMI-based error correction and CDR3 extraction. Expanded TCRs were defined as those above a frequency of 2 per 1,000, corresponding to the top 1% of the tumor frequency distribution. Renyi diversity was calculated using the R vegan package after each repertoire was subsampled 100 times to 5,000 TCRs. CDR3 similarity networks were built from amino acid triplet string-kernel similarity, with CDR3s being connected when pairwise similarity was above 0.82. TCRdb itself trimmed the public reads at Q25 with fastp, ran MiXCR and retained productive beta chains. For every CDR3 protein sequence, its rows merge into one entry that carries the most common genes and DNA. These V and J calls are TCRdb output, not the study's own analysis. Counted in this sample were about 7,900 distinct CDR3 sequences; about 5% of them appeared once. Of the sample, around 30% falls within the top ten clones.

The time point label corresponds to: sample taken at primary tumor resection. Donors were approximately 72 patients with early-stage, untreated non-small cell lung cancer from the lung TRACERx cohort. TCR sequencing used whole RNA extracted from tumor and nontumor lung tissue, or from cryopreserved PBMC samples, without cell sorting. Patients were selected for TCR sequencing only if sufficient RNA was available from at least two tumor regions. This clonotype has at least ten counts. The antigen it binds to is not known. No base-level quality is on record; no much larger clone is a single base apart. The V and J genes are TRBV7-2 and TRBJ2-2; TRBD1 matches 8 bases in the middle. The sequence derives from a male donor with early-stage non-small cell lung cancer. This sample comprised PBMCs, obtained at surgery. DNA sequence: TGTGCCAGCAGCTCAGGGACAGGATACACCGGGGAGCTGTTTTTT. Translated, it gives CASSSGTGYTGELFF.